What follows are 21 T cell receptor beta chains derived from one specimen sequenced in a study of blood T cells in healthy people across ages. Together with a sample-barcoded 5' primer, a J-beta primer mix was included in a second PCR lasting about 6 to 11 cycles. TCRdb re-called the 5' RACE reads through MiXCR, storing one row per CDR3 protein. The sample lists over 600,000 distinct CDR3 sequences; under 25% were seen once. The sample consisted of blood. These receptors all come from a man between 65 and 85 years old in good health.

CDR3 in amino acids: CASSPSFGSVEETQYF. The CDR3 nucleotides read TGTGCCAGCAGTCCCTCGTTCGGGTCGGTCGAAGAGACCCAGTACTTC. J is TRBJ2-5 and V is TRBV12-3 or TRBV12-4; D unclear. The CDR3 runs 16 residues. Trimming stripped 5 bases from V and 3 bases from J, with 19 bases between.

This clonotype was counted at least ten times. The chain combines TRBV7-2 with TRBJ2-5; D gene uncertain. The DNA end favors TRBJ2-7, so the J call may be wrong. This CDR3 spans 18 amino acids. The germline CDR1 and CDR2 sequences are SGHTA and FQGNSA. The CDR3 DNA sequence: TGTGCCAGCAGCTTAGCGTCACTTAAGCTCCCTTCCGGATACGAGCAGTACTTC. It encodes CASSLASLKLPSGYEQYF.

This clonotype was found a few times. V gene TRBV12-3 or TRBV12-4 combines with J gene TRBJ1-1; no definite D call. The CDR3 sequence is 12 residues long. Trimming took off 7 bases at V and 8 bases at J, with 14 bases between the two ends. The CDR3 spells CASIWGGFEAFF. In nucleotides, the CDR3 is TGTGCCAGCATTTGGGGAGGCTTCGAAGCTTTCTTT.

The V gene is TRBV6-5, the J gene TRBJ2-1; 9 bases agree with TRBD2. The CDR3 runs 15 residues. Germline assignment: CDR1 MNHEY and CDR2 SVGAGI. After removal of 7 bases from V and 9 bases from J, the junction contained 13 bases not matched to a gene. The CDR3 DNA reads as TGTGCCAGCACCCGTAGCGGGAGCGATCGAGGTGAGCAGTTCTTC. It translates to CASTRSGSDRGEQFF.

This chain connects TRBV7-2 to TRBJ2-7; no reliable D call. Looked up from germline, CDR1 is SGHTA and CDR2 is FQGNSA. CDR3 length: 14 amino acids. The V and J ends lost 5 bases and 3 bases respectively, with 14 bases between them. The CDR3 coding sequence is TGTGCCAGCAGCCCGTCTCGGGCACTCTACGAGCAGTACTTC. Translating gives CASSPSRALYEQYF.

V gene TRBV29-1 combines with J gene TRBJ2-5, with 9 bases that match TRBD2. The J call may not be correct, given that the DNA end is closer to TRBJ2-1. The CDR3 has 15 amino acids. The germline gives CDR1 SQVTM, CDR2 ANQGSEA. CDR3 in DNA: TGCAGCGTTGAAGGGGTGGCGGGAGGGCTTGCTGAGCAGTTCTTC. Its translation: CSVEGVAGGLAEQFF.

Many counts were recorded for this clonotype. The CDR3 region has the DNA TGTGCCAGCAGTTTTTTAGGGGAGCTGTTTTTT. It codes for CASSFLGELFF. The chain has TRBV28 and TRBJ2-2; D gene unclear. Trimming stripped 3 bases from V and 8 bases from J, with 4 bases between. CDR3 length: 11 amino acids. Germline loops: CDR1 MDHEN, CDR2 SYDVKM.

The chain carries TRBV5-1 and TRBJ1-1, with 7 bases fitting TRBD1. Germline V gives CDR1 SGHRS, CDR2 YFSETQ. Trimming at V came to 1 base and at J to 1 base, leaving 10 bases not matched to a gene. CDR3 length: 17 residues. The CDR3 nucleotides are TGCGCCAGCAGCTTGACCTTTCTGGACAGGAGGAACACTGAAGCTTTCTTT. Encoded protein: CASSLTFLDRRNTEAFF. The entire variable domain, with the rest obtained from reference TRBV5-1 and TRBJ1-1, is as follows: KAGVTQTPRYLIKTRGQQVTLSCSPISGHRSVSWYQQTPGQGLQFLFEYFSETQRNKGNFPGRFSGRQFSNSRSEMNVSTLELGDSALYLCASSLTFLDRRNTEAFFGQGTRLTVV.

This chain connects TRBV27 to TRBJ1-2; no reliable D call. The CDR3 consists of 12 residues. V gave up 5 bases and J gave up 7 bases, with 11 bases separating them. Germline lookup yields CDR1 MNHEY and CDR2 SMNVEV (reference sequence). CDR3 DNA: TGTGCCAGCAGTCCGGGTGGTAGTGGCTACACCTTC. Translating it yields CASSPGGSGYTF.

This sequence joins TRBV7-9 and TRBJ2-7, with 9 bases fitting TRBD2. Per germline, CDR1 SEHNR and CDR2 FQNEAQ (reference sequence). This CDR3 is 14 amino acids long. With 1 base clipped from V and 6 bases from J, the junction kept 4 bases outside the gene matches. The CDR3 coding sequence is TGTGCCAGCAGCTTAGTAGCGGGAGTCGGCGAGCAGTACTTC. This translates into CASSLVAGVGEQYF.

The chain joins TRBV20-1 to TRBJ1-6, with 7 bases identical to TRBD1. This CDR3 is 15 amino acids long. Germline CDR1 and CDR2: DFQATT and SNEGSKA (reference sequence). Germline trimming cut 7 bases from V and 3 bases from J; bases unmatched to any gene: 9. The CDR3 sequence is CSVSGTAGYNSPLHF. CDR3 DNA: TGCAGTGTCTCCGGGACAGCCGGCTATAATTCACCCCTCCACTTT.

Regarding this clonotype: A read error may explain this, as a much larger clone is one base away. The chain uses TRBV6-6 and TRBJ2-5; the D is unclear. The J call could be wrong; TRBJ2-7 is a better fit for the DNA end. CDR3 length equals 13 residues. Germline loops: CDR1 MNHNY, CDR2 SVGAGI (reference sequence). The CDR3 region is CASSSAFSYEQYF. CDR3 DNA sequence: TGTGCCAGCAGCTCAGCTTTCTCCTACGAGCAGTACTTC.

The chain joins TRBV6-6 to TRBJ2-5; D tentatively reads TRBD1 or TRBD2 (5 bases each). The V end was cut by 4 bases, the J end by 5 bases, with 14 bases between. Germline V CDR1 and CDR2: MNHNY, SVGAGI (reference sequence). The CDR3 spans 14 residues. CDR3 sequence reads: CASSSGPLMETQYF. DNA for the CDR3: TGTGCCAGCAGTTCGGGACCGCTCATGGAGACCCAGTACTTC.

The chain employs TRBV2 and TRBJ2-1; 8 bases map to TRBD2. The V segment lost 6 bases and the J segment 0 bases; nucleotides outside the gene matches: 16. The CDR3 runs 19 residues. Germline CDR1 reads SNHLY; CDR2 reads FYNNEI. Written as DNA, the CDR3 is TGTGCCAGCAGCACTTACACCGGGACTAGTGGGGGCTCCTACAATGAGCAGTTCTTC. This encodes CASSTYTGTSGGSYNEQFF. Full variable domain (outside the CDR3, taken from reference TRBV2 and TRBJ2-1): EPEVTQTPSHQVTQMGQEVILRCVPISNHLYFYWYRQILGQKVEFLVSFYNNEISEKSEIFDDQFSVERPDGSNFTLKIRSTKLEDSAMYFCASSTYTGTSGGSYNEQFFGPGTRLTVL.

This chain joins TRBV7-3 and TRBJ1-1, with a tentative D call TRBD1 (6 bases). Germline V gives CDR1 SGHTA, CDR2 FQGTGA. The V gene lost 5 bases and the J gene lost 5 bases, with 12 bases spanning the gap. This CDR3 contains 13 residues. CDR3 region: CASSTGSGTEAFF. CDR3 nucleotide sequence: TGTGCCAGCAGCACAGGGTCCGGTACTGAAGCTTTCTTT.

Ten or more counts support this clonotype. V gene TRBV27 combines with J gene TRBJ2-2; 8 bases map to TRBD2. The CDR3 has 15 residues. With V trimmed by 6 bases and J by 1 base, 4 bases remained unmatched. Germline V gene sequence: CDR1 MNHEY, CDR2 SMNVEV (reference sequence). DNA for the CDR3: TGTGCCAGCAGGAGGACTAGCTGGAACACCGGGGAGCTGTTTTTT. This translates into CASRRTSWNTGELFF.

This clonotype has only a few counts. The rearrangement joins TRBV5-1 to TRBJ2-3; tentative D call: TRBD2 (6 bases). The CDR3 extends over 14 amino acids. The V gene lost 3 bases and the J gene lost 2 bases, with 10 bases spanning the gap. Germline CDR1 is SGHRS and CDR2 is YFSETQ. The CDR3 nucleotides read TGCGCCAGCAGCTCCGGGACTGTCACAGATACGCAGTATTTT. Protein sequence: CASSSGTVTDTQYF. Full variable domain (remainder filled in from reference TRBV5-1 and TRBJ2-3): KAGVTQTPRYLIKTRGQQVTLSCSPISGHRSVSWYQQTPGQGLQFLFEYFSETQRNKGNFPGRFSGRQFSNSRSEMNVSTLELGDSALYLCASSSGTVTDTQYFGPGTRLTVL.

CDR3 sequence: CASSLGANSYEQYF. DNA for the CDR3: TGTGCCAGCAGTTTGGGGGCCAACTCCTACGAGCAGTACTTC. The chain links TRBV12-3 or TRBV12-4 to TRBJ2-7; D is perhaps TRBD1 (6 bases). With 3 bases removed from V and 0 bases from J, the gap between germline ends came to 9 bases. The CDR3 contains 14 residues.

The chain combines TRBV19 with TRBJ2-5, with a possible D match to TRBD1 (5 bases). The germline V and J ends were trimmed by 6 bases and 1 base, with 15 bases remaining between them. CDR3 size: 15 residues. CDR1 and CDR2 from the germline V gene are LNHDA and SQIVND (reference sequence). The CDR3 protein is CASSRVGHFQETQYF. The DNA for the CDR3 is TGTGCCAGTAGCAGGGTTGGTCACTTCCAAGAGACCCAGTACTTC.

The rearrangement links TRBV9 to TRBJ2-6; the D is unclear. The length of the CDR3 is 15 residues. Germline V gives CDR1 SGDLS, CDR2 YYNGEE. The V and J ends lost 0 bases and 3 bases respectively, with 7 bases between them. The CDR3 bases are TGTGCCAGCAGCGTAGAAAGGAATGGGGCCAACGTCCTGACTTTC. Residues: CASSVERNGANVLTF.

V is TRBV7-2 and J is TRBJ2-7, with 9 bases matching TRBD1. Germline V lookup: CDR1 SGHTA, CDR2 FQGNSA. The J segment lost 1 base and the V segment lost 6 bases, leaving 7 bases of the junction unmatched. The CDR3 spans 15 residues. CDR3: CASRLTGGSSYEQYF. The CDR3 DNA is TGTGCCAGCAGACTAACAGGGGGCTCGTCCTACGAGCAGTACTTC.